This T cell receptor (beta chain) was observed in a study of blood T cell repertoires in COVID-19. Across the study: In each case, the material was cDNA or gDNA derived from T cells, B-cell-depleted T cells, or PBMCs.

Authors' methods: Estimated nucleated cell counts came from reference gene primer amplification. Data came from immunoSEQ multiplex PCR; TCRdb stores just in-frame clones and leaves some out. The V and J calls and clone size were taken over from that table, and D and trimming were inferred from the DNA. The sample includes tens of thousands of clones, more than 75% seen only once; the top ten take around 15%. Germline V gives CDR1 MNHEY, CDR2 SVGAGI. Trimming took off 0 bases at V and 0 bases at J, with 9 bases between the two ends. The CDR3 has 16 amino acids. Sequenced: peripheral blood. The source of this sequence is a human donor with active COVID-19. The donor label of this sample is uncertain. The chain joins TRBV6-5 to TRBJ1-3; D is unresolved. CDR3 bases: TGTGCCAGCAGTTACTCGACCCGGGTCTCTGGAAACACCATATATTTT. Amino acid sequence: CASSYSTRVSGNTIYF.